The next 23 T cell receptor beta chains were all read from a single sample in a study of regulatory T cells in long-lasting Graves disease. Noted time point: newly diagnosed GD, antithyroid drugs for less than 3 months. TCR sequences were obtained from RNA taken from PBMCs. Arm-PCR of CDR3 regions with iRepertoire HTBI primers generated TCR beta libraries. TCRdb reanalysed the multiplex PCR reads using MiXCR and keeps one entry per CDR3 protein. Of around 500,000 distinct CDR3 sequences in the sample, approximately 12% were seen once. This same sample was also taken into another study, of T cells in Graves' hyperthyroidism and ophthalmopathy.

The sequenced sample was peripheral blood mononuclear cells (PBMCs), obtained at new diagnosis, from a patient treated with antithyroid drugs. The receptor set was obtained from a man in his thirties or forties with Graves disease.

This chain joins TRBV9 and TRBJ2-2, with D maybe TRBD2 (6 bases). CDR3 length: 16 amino acids. Trimming cost V 2 bases and J 4 bases, with 15 bases left between them. Looked up from germline, CDR1 is SGDLS and CDR2 is YYNGEE. The CDR3, as DNA: TGTGCCAGCAGCGTGGGGAGGACCCGGGGCACCGGGGAGCTGTTTTTT. It translates to CASSVGRTRGTGELFF.

This clonotype was seen many times. V and J are TRBV5-8 and TRBJ1-5; a weak D match, TRBD1 (5 bases). CDR3 size: 14 residues. The V end lost 5 bases, the J end lost 5 bases, and 14 bases lay between the germline ends. The germline gives CDR1 SGHTS, CDR2 YDEGEE. The DNA of the CDR3 is TGTGCCAGCAGAAAAGGGACGGCATATCAGCCCCAGCATTTT. Amino acid sequence: CASRKGTAYQPQHF.

In its sample, this clonotype was seen once. The CDR3 region is CASSYSPGRIGETQYF. CDR3 sequence (DNA): TGTGCCAGCAGTTACTCGCCGGGGAGGATTGGCGAGACCCAGTACTTC. This chain links TRBV6-6 with TRBJ2-7; the D gene is possibly TRBD2 (6 bases). The J call is in doubt because the DNA end fits TRBJ2-5 better. CDR1 is MNHNY and CDR2 is SVGAGI in the germline V gene (reference sequence). This CDR3 contains 16 residues.

This clonotype has a count of ten or more. The rearrangement uses TRBV29-1 and TRBJ2-7, with a tentative D call TRBD2 (6 bases). V lost 2 bases and J 5 bases, leaving 19 bases between the germline ends. Germline loops: CDR1 SQVTM, CDR2 ANQGSEA. The CDR3 totals 15 residues. The CDR3, as DNA: TGCAGCGTTGAATCGTGGGGCGTGGGGGGACACGAGCAGTACTTC. It yields the protein CSVESWGVGGHEQYF.

The gene calls are TRBV12-3 or TRBV12-4 and TRBJ2-2, with D possibly matching TRBD1 (5 bases). V was shortened by 3 bases and J by 3 bases, with 11 bases between the two germline ends. CDR3 length: 15 amino acids. For the CDR3, the DNA is TGTGCCAGCAGTTTCAGGCAGGGCGACACCGGGGAGCTGTTTTTT. This translates into CASSFRQGDTGELFF.

Of note for this clonotype: Since a far larger clone is one base different, this is likely a read error. Because it lacks the conserved phenylalanine or tryptophan at the end, this CDR3 is likely a read error. CDR3 region: CASSTQEDYEQYS. CDR3 nucleotide sequence: TGTGCCAGCAGCACTCAGGAAGACTACGAGCAGTACTCC. V is TRBV7-2 and J is TRBJ2-7; unclear D gene. CDR3 length: 13 residues. Trimming removed 5 bases from V and 3 bases from J, with 11 bases in between. Germline V lookup: CDR1 SGHTA, CDR2 FQGNSA.

This clonotype was seen many times. The genes are TRBV7-9 and TRBJ2-1; the match to TRBD1 covers 10 bases. V shed 0 bases and J 14 bases; nucleotides not matched to a gene: 7. In germline, CDR1 is SEHNR, CDR2 FQNEAQ (reference sequence). The length of the CDR3 is 14 residues. DNA for the CDR3: TGTGCCAGCAGCTTAGCCGGGTTGGGACAGGGGAAGTTCTTC. Its translation: CASSLAGLGQGKFF.

This clonotype has just a few counts. The CDR3 protein is CASSELGQGLFF. CDR3 DNA sequence: TGTGCCAGCAGTGAGTTAGGGCAAGGACTGTTTTTT. This rearrangement joins TRBV25-1 to TRBJ1-4; D gene unclear. The germline gives CDR1 MGHDK, CDR2 SYGVNS. Trimming cost V 3 bases and J 13 bases, with 12 bases left between them. This CDR3 is built from 12 residues. The full variable domain, with the rest looked up from reference TRBV25-1 and TRBJ1-4, is EADIYQTPRYLVIGTGKKITLECSQTMGHDKMYWYQQDPGMELHLIHYSYGVNSTEKGDLSSESTVSRIRTEHFPLTLESARPSHTSQYLCASSELGQGLFFGSGTQLSVL.

This clonotype was found many times. The chain is built from TRBV18 and TRBJ1-3, with 7 bases fitting TRBD1. Germline assignment: CDR1 KGHSH and CDR2 LQKENI. The junction had 9 bases not matched to a gene; V was cut back by 0 bases and J by 7 bases. The CDR3 has 16 amino acids. The CDR3 spells CASSPPFGTAGNTIYF. CDR3 DNA: TGTGCCAGCTCACCACCGTTCGGGACAGCCGGGAACACCATATATTTT. The variable domain in full, completed from reference TRBV18 and TRBJ1-3, reads NAGVMQNPRHLVRRRGQEARLRCSPMKGHSHVYWYRQLPEEGLKFMVYLQKENIIDESGMPKERFSAEFPKEGPSILRIQQVVRGDSAAYFCASSPPFGTAGNTIYFGEGSWLTVV.

This clonotype appeared many times. V is TRBV7-9 and J is TRBJ2-5, with D possibly matching TRBD2 (5 bases). The CDR3 loop spans 15 amino acids. Trimming cost V 1 base and J 3 bases, with 12 bases left between them. The germline CDR1 and CDR2 sequences are SEHNR and FQNEAQ (reference sequence). CDR3 residues: CASSLELAREETQYF. The CDR3 bases are TGTGCCAGCAGCTTAGAATTAGCGAGGGAAGAGACCCAGTACTTC.

The chain recombines TRBV12-3 or TRBV12-4 with TRBJ2-4; 9 positions match TRBD1. CDR3 length equals 16 residues. Losses at the gene ends were 5 bases for V and 6 bases for J; bases not matched to a gene: 11. The DNA of the CDR3 is TGTGCCAGCAGTGGGAGTTTAGGACAGGGGACAAACATTCAGTACTTC. This codes for CASSGSLGQGTNIQYF.

This clonotype showed up just a few times. A read error may be the cause here, since a much bigger clone is one base away. No conserved phenylalanine or tryptophan ends this CDR3, so it is likely a read error. V is TRBV20-1 and J is TRBJ2-3; the match to TRBD2 covers 7 bases. Germline assignment: CDR1 DFQATT and CDR2 SNEGSKA (reference sequence). Germline trimming cut 3 bases from V and 2 bases from J; bases unmatched to any gene: 5. The CDR3 contains 14 residues. The CDR3 nucleotides are TGCAGTGCTAGTAGGGACTACATCACAGATACGCAGTATTCT. Amino acid sequence: CSASRDYITDTQYS.

This sequence joins TRBV20-1 and TRBJ2-4, with 7 bases that match TRBD2. The J segment lost 0 bases and the V segment lost 5 bases, leaving 16 bases of the junction unmatched. The germline V gene encodes CDR1 DFQATT and CDR2 SNEGSKA (reference sequence). The CDR3 is made up of 18 amino acids. CDR3 sequence: CSAGGPVASGLAKNIQYF. CDR3 nucleotides: TGCAGTGCTGGTGGCCCTGTGGCTAGCGGACTAGCCAAAAACATTCAGTACTTC.

This clonotype was observed at least ten times. This sequence joins TRBV28 and TRBJ1-1; maybe TRBD1 (5 bases). This CDR3 has 16 amino acids. Trimming removed 2 bases from V and 2 bases from J, with 15 bases in between. Per the germline V gene, CDR1 is MDHEN and CDR2 is SYDVKM. In nucleotides, the CDR3 is TGTGCCAGCAGTTTAGCTAGTGGGGGGGTTAACACTGAAGCTTTCTTT. Amino acid sequence: CASSLASGGVNTEAFF.

There are many counts of this clonotype. The CDR3, as DNA: TGTGCCAGCACGGAGACACTTCGTGATGAGCAGTTCTTC. This sequence encodes CASTETLRDEQFF. This chain joins TRBV12-3 or TRBV12-4 and TRBJ2-1; D ambiguous. The CDR3 has 13 residues. V was clipped by 7 bases and J by 8 bases, with 15 bases between them.

This clonotype was found many times. The V gene is TRBV12-3 or TRBV12-4, the J gene TRBJ1-1; D is possibly TRBD1 (5 bases). The CDR3 is made up of 15 amino acids. Deletions cut 3 bases from V and 4 bases from J, with 15 bases between. CDR3 in DNA: TGTGCCAGCAGTTTGGCAGGGCCTGCCGGCACTGAAGCTTTCTTT. Amino acid sequence: CASSLAGPAGTEAFF.

This clonotype was recorded many times. The chain couples TRBV11-2 to TRBJ1-1; D is undetermined. Germline V CDR1 and CDR2: SGHAT, FQNNGV. This CDR3 has 14 amino acids. Trimming stripped 5 bases from V and 1 base from J, with 11 bases between. This chain's CDR3 is CASSIGRENTEAFF. The CDR3 DNA follows: TGTGCCAGCAGCATTGGTAGGGAGAACACTGAAGCTTTCTTT.

V gene TRBV7-2 combines with J gene TRBJ2-7, with a weak D call TRBD2 (5 bases). Germline CDR1 reads SGHTA; CDR2 reads FQGNSA. The CDR3 contains 12 residues. Trimming shortened V by 5 bases and J by 5 bases, and 10 bases separated the two germline ends. CDR3 loop: CASSLLEDEQYF. CDR3 DNA: TGTGCCAGCAGCCTCCTGGAGGACGAGCAGTACTTC.

There are many counts of this clonotype. The V call is TRBV12-3 or TRBV12-4, the J call TRBJ2-1; 11 positions agree with TRBD1. The CDR3 is 14 residues long. The ends lost 4 bases at V and 8 bases at J; junction bases unmatched: 4. The DNA of the CDR3 is TGTGCCAGCAGTTCAGGACAGGGGGCCGATGAGCAGTTCTTC. This encodes CASSSGQGADEQFF.

This clonotype was observed at least ten times. The chain recombines TRBV20-1 with TRBJ2-3; D gene uncertain. Trimming removed 6 bases from V and 0 bases from J, with 10 bases in between. The CDR3 is made up of 13 amino acids. Per the germline V gene, CDR1 is DFQATT and CDR2 is SNEGSKA (reference sequence). CDR3 sequence reads: CSAYKESTDTQYF. DNA of the CDR3: TGCAGTGCCTACAAGGAAAGCACAGATACGCAGTATTTT.

This chain connects TRBV6-4 to TRBJ2-3; 9 nucleotides align to TRBD2. This CDR3 comprises 15 residues. The junction had 5 bases not matched to a gene; V was cut back by 5 bases and J by 2 bases. Germline V gene lookup returns CDR1 MRHNA and CDR2 SNTAGT. CDR3 sequence (DNA): TGTGCCAGCAGTCGACTAGCGGCGACCACAGATACGCAGTATTTT. This sequence encodes CASSRLAATTDTQYF.

The chain has TRBV9 and TRBJ2-1; no firm D call. Germline-derived CDR1 and CDR2 are SGDLS and YYNGEE. CDR3 size: 15 residues. V lost 2 bases, J lost 0 bases, and 9 bases lay in between. The CDR3 region is CASSVDLSSYNEQFF. The CDR3 DNA follows: TGTGCCAGCAGCGTTGACTTAAGCTCCTACAATGAGCAGTTCTTC.

This clonotype was seen ten or more times. The genes are TRBV4-2 and TRBJ1-2; 7 nucleotides line up with TRBD1. The germline gives CDR1 LGHNA, CDR2 YNFKEQ. The trim removed 3 bases at V and 8 bases at J, leaving 6 bases unmatched. The CDR3 has 13 residues. The CDR3 DNA reads as TGTGCCAGCAGCCATCAGGGGGAGAGGGGCTACACCTTC. The encoded protein is CASSHQGERGYTF.